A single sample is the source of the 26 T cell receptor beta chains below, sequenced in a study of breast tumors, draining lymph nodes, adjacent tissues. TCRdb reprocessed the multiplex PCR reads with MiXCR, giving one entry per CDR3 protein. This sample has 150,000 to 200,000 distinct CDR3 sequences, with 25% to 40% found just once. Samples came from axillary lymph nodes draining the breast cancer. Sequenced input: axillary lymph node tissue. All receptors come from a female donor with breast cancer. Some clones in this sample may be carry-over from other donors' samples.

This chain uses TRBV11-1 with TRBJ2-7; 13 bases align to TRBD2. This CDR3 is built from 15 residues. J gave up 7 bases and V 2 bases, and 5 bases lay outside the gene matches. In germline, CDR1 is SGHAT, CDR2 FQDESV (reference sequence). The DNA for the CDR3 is TGTGCCAGCAGCTTAACGGGACTAGCGGGATGGGAGCAGTACTTC. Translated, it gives CASSLTGLAGWEQYF.

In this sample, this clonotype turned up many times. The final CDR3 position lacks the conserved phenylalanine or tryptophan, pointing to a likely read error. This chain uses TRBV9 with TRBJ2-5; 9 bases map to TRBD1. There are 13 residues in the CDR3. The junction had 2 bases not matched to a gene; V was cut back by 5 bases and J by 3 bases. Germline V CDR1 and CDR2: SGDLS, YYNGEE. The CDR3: CASSRTGEETQYS. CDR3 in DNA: TGTGCCAGCAGTCGGACAGGGGAAGAGACCCAGTACTCC.

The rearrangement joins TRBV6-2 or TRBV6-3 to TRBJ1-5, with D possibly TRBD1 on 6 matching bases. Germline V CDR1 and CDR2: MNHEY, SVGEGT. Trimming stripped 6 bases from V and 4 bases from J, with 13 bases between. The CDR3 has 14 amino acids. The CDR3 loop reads CASRTGTLNQPQHF. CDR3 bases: TGTGCCAGCAGAACCGGGACACTAAATCAGCCCCAGCATTTT.

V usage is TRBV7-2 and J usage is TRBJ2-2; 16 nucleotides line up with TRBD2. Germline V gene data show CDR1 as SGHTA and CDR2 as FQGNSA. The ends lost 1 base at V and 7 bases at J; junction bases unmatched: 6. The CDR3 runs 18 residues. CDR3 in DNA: TGTGCCAGCAGCTTAGTTGGGACTAGCGGGGGGGCCAACGGGGAGCTGTTTTTT. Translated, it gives CASSLVGTSGGANGELFF.

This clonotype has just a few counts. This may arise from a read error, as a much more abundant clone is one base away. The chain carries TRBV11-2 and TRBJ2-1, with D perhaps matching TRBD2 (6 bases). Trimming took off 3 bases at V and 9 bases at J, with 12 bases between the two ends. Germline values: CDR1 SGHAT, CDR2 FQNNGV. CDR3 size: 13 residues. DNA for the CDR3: TGTGCCAGCAGCTTCGCGGGAAGCACTGAGCAGTTCTTC. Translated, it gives CASSFAGSTEQFF.

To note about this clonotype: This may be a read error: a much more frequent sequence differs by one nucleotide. CDR3 nucleotides: TGTGCCAGCAACTTCCTGCAAGAGAGCCAGTACTTC. Its protein product is CASNFLQESQYF. The V gene is TRBV7-9, the J gene TRBJ2-5; D call uncertain. The CDR3 has 12 residues. Per germline, CDR1 SEHNR and CDR2 FQNEAQ (reference sequence).

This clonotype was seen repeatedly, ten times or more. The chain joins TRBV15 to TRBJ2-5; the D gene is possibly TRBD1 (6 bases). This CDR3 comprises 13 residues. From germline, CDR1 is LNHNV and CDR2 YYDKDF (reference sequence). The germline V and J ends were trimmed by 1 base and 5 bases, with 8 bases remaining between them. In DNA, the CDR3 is TGTGCCACCAGCAGAGGGGGGCCGGAGACCCAGTACTTC. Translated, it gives CATSRGGPETQYF.

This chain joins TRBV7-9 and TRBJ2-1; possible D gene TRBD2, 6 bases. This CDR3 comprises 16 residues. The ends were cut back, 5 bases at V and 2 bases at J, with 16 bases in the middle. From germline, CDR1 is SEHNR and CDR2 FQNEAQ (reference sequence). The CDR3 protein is CASSQVGSGTYNEQFF. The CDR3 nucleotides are TGTGCCAGCAGCCAAGTCGGTAGCGGTACCTACAATGAGCAGTTCTTC.

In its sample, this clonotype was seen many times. CDR3 sequence reads: CASRSDTSGGREGRYNEQFF. Written as DNA, the CDR3 is TGTGCCAGCAGATCTGACACTAGCGGGGGGCGAGAGGGCCGTTACAATGAGCAGTTCTTC. The chain employs TRBV5-8 and TRBJ2-1; 12 nucleotides line up with TRBD2. The CDR3 sequence is 20 residues long. Germline lookup yields CDR1 SGHTS and CDR2 YDEGEE. J was trimmed by 4 bases and V by 5 bases; bases with no gene match: 19.

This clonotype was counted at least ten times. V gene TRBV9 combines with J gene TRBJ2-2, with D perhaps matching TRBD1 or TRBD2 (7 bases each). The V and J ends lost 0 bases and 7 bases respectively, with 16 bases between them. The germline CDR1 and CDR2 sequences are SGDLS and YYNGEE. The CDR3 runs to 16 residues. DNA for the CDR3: TGTGCCAGCAGCGTAGCTACGACAGGGAGGGACGGGGAGCTGTTTTTT. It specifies CASSVATTGRDGELFF. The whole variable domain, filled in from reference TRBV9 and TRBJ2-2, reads DSGVTQTPKHLITATGQRVTLRCSPRSGDLSVYWYQQSLDQGLQFLIQYYNGEERAKGNILERFSAQQFPDLHSELNLSSLELGDSALYFCASSVATTGRDGELFFGEGSRLTVL.

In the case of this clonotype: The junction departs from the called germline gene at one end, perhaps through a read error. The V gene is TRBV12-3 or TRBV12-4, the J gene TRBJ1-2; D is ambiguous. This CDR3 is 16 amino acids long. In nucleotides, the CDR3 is TGTGCCAGCACCCCATTTACTGGACTCTTGGGCTATGGCTGCACCTTC. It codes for CASTPFTGLLGYGCTF.

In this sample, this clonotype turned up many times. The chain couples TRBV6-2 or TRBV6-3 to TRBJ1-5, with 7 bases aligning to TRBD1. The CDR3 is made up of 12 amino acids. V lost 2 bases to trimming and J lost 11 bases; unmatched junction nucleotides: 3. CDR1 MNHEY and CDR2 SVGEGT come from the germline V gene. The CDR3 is CASSYPTGTQHF. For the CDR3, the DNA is TGTGCCAGCAGTTACCCGACAGGGACCCAGCATTTT.

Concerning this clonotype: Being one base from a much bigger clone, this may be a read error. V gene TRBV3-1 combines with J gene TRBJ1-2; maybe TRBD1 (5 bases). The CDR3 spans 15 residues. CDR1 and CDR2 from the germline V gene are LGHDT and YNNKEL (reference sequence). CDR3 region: CASSQGEGLRVGYIF. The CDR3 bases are TGTGCCAGCAGCCAAGGAGAGGGGCTCCGCGTAGGCTACATCTTC.

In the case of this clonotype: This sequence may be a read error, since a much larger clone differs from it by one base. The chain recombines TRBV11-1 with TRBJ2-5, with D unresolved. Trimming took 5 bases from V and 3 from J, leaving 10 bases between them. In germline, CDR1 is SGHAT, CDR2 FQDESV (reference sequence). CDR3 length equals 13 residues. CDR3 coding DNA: TGTGCCAGCAGCCTCGGAAACAAAGAGACCCAGTACTTC. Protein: CASSLGNKETQYF.

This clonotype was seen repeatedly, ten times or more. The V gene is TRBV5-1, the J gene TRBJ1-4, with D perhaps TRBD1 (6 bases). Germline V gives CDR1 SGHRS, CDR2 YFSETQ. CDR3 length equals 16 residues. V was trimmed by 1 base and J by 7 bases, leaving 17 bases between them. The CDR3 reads CASSLNPGQRTEKLFF. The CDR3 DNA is TGCGCCAGCAGCTTGAACCCCGGACAGCGGACTGAAAAACTGTTTTTT.

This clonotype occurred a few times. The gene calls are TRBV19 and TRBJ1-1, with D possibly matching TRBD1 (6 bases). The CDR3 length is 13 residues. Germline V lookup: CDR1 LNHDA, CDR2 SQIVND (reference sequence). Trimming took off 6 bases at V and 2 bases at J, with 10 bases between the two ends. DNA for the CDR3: TGTGCCAGTAGCGGACAGATAAACACTGAAGCTTTCTTT. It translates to CASSGQINTEAFF. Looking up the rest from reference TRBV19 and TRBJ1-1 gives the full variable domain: DGGITQSPKYLFRKEGQNVTLSCEQNLNHDAMYWYRQDPGQGLRLIYYSQIVNDFQKGDIAEGYSVSREKKESFPLTVTSAQKNPTAFYLCASSGQINTEAFFGQGTRLTVV.

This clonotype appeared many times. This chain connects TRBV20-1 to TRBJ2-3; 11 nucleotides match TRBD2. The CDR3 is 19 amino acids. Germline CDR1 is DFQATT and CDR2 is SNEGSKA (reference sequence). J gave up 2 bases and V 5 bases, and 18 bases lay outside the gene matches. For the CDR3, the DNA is TGCAGTGCTGAAGCCTTTGGGATAAAGGGACTAGCGGACACAGATACGCAGTATTTT. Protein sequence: CSAEAFGIKGLADTDTQYF.

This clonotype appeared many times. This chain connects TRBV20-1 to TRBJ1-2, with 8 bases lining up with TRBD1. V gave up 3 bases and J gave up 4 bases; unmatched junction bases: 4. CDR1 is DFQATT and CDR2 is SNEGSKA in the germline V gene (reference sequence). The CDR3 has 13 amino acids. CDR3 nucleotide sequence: TGCAGTGCTAGGAGCAGGGGGCTCTATGGCTACACCTTC. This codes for CSARSRGLYGYTF.

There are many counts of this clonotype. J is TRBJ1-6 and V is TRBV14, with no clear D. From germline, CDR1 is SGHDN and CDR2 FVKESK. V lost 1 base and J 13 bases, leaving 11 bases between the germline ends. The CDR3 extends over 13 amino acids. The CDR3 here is CASSQGGFAPLHF. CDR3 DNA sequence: TGTGCCAGCAGCCAAGGAGGGTTTGCGCCCCTCCACTTT. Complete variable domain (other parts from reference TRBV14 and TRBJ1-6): EAGVTQFPSHSVIEKGQTVTLRCDPISGHDNLYWYRRVMGKEIKFLLHFVKESKQDESGMPNNRFLAERTGGTYSTLKVQPAELEDSGVYFCASSQGGFAPLHFGNGTRLTVT.

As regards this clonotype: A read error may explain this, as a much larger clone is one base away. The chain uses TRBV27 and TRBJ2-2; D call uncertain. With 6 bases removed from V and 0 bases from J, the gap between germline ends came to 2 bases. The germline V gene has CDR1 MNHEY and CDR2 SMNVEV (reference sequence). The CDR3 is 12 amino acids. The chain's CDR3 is CASSTNTGELFF. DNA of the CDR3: TGTGCCAGCAGCACGAACACCGGGGAGCTGTTTTTT.

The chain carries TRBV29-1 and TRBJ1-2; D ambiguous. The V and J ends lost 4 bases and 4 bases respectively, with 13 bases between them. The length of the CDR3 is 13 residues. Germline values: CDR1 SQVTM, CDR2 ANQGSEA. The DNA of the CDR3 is TGCAGCGTTGGGGGTTTCCTAGGCTATGGCTACACCTTC. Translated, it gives CSVGGFLGYGYTF.

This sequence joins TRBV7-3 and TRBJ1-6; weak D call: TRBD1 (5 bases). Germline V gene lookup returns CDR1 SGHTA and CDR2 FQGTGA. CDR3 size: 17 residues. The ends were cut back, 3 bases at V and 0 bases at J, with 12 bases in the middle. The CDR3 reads CASSLGPQSSYNSPLHF. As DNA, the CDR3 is TGTGCCAGCAGCTTGGGACCCCAGAGCTCCTATAATTCACCCCTCCACTTT.

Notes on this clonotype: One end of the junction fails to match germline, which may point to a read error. The CDR3 region has the DNA TGTGCCAGCAGTCACTCCCATGGGGGGGGCTACGAGCAGTACTTC. Its protein product is CASSHSHGGGYEQYF. The chain links TRBV6-5 to TRBJ2-7, with 7 bases aligning to TRBD2. The CDR3 contains 15 residues. Germline assignment: CDR1 MNHEY and CDR2 SVGAGI.

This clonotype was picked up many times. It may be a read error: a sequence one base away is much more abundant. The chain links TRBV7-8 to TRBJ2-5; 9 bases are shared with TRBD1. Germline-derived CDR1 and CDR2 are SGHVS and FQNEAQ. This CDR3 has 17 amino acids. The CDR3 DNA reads TGTGCCAGCAGCTCACCGGGACAGGGAAGGGGGCAAGAGCCCCAGTACTTC. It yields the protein CASSSPGQGRGQEPQYF. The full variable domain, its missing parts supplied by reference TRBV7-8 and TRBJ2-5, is GAGVSQSPRYKVAKRGQDVALRCDPISGHVSLFWYQQALGQGPEFLTYFQNEAQLDKSGLPSDRFFAERPEGSVSTLKIQRTQQEDSAVYLCASSSPGQGRGQEPQYFGPGTRLLVL.

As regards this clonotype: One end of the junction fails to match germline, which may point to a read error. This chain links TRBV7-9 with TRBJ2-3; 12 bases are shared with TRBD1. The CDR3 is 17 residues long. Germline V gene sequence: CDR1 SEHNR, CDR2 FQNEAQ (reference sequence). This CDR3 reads CASSSPPGTGGTDTQYF. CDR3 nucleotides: TGTGCCAGCAGCTCCCCCCCCGGGACAGGGGGCACAGACACGCAGTATTTT.

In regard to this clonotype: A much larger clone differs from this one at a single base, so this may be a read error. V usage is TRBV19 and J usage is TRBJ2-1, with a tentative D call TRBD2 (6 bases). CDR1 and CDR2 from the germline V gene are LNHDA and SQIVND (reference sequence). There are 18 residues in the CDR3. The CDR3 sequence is CASSLFPGDHVYVNEPFF. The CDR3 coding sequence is TGTGCCAGTAGCCTATTCCCGGGGGATCATGTATATGTAAATGAGCCGTTCTTC.